This TCR beta chain was sequenced during a study of response to subunit inactivated influenza vaccine. General study results and limits: Every seasonal influenza vaccination brings in few new T cells, the authors suggested.

Only a few counts were recorded for this clonotype. Its matching antigen is unknown. CDR1 is SEHNR, CDR2 FQNEAQ, per germline (reference sequence). The CDR3 loop spans 14 amino acids. Deletions cut 5 bases from V and 2 bases from J, with 12 bases between. MiXCR, run by TCRdb on the RT-PCR reads, gives a single entry per CDR3 protein. The sample includes about 190,000 distinct CDR3 sequences, approximately 15% of them seen just once. The V and J genes are TRBV7-9 and TRBJ2-5, with D hard to call. The specimen was CD8+ T cells sorted from PBMCs, collected around 5 days after vaccination. The source is a man between 45 and 60 years old who received an inactivated influenza vaccine. CDR3 coding DNA: TGTGCCAGCAGCCCATACCATCCTCAAGAGACCCAGTACTTC. Translation gives CASSPYHPQETQYF.